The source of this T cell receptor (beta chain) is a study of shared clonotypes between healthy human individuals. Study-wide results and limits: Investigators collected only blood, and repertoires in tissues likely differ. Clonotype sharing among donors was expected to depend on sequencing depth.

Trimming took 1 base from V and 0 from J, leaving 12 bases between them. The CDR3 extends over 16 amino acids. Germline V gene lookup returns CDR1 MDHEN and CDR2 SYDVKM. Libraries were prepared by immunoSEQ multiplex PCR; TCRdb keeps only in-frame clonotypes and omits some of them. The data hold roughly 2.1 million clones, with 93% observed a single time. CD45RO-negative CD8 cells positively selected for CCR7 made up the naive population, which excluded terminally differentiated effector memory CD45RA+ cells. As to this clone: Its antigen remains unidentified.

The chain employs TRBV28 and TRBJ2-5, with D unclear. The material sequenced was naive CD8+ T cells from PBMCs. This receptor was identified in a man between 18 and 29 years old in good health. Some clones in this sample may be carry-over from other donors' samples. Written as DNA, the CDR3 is TGTGCCAGCAGTTTATCGGCAGTTAGACACCAAGAGACCCAGTACTTC. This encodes CASSLSAVRHQETQYF.